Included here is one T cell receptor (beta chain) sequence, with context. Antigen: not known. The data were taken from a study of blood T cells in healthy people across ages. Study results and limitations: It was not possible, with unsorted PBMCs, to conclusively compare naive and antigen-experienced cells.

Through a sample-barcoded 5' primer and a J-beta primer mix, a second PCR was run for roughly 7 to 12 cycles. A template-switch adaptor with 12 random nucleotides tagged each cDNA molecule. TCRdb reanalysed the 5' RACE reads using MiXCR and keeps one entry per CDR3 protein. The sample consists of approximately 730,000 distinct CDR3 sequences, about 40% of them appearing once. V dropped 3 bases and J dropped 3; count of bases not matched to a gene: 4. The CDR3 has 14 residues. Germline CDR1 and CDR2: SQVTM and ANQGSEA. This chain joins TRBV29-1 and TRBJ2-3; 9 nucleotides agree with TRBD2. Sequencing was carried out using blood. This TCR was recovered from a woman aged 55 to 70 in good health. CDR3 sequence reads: CSVEGSGRTDTQYF. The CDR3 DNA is TGCAGCGTTGAGGGTAGCGGGAGAACAGATACGCAGTATTTT.